Given below is one T cell receptor beta chain in context. Its antigen specificity is not known. Base quality data are lacking; no much larger clone is found one base away. The sample is drawn from a study of shared clonotypes between healthy human individuals (dated by TCRdb to about 2020). About the study as a whole: A couple of women and a few men aged 18 to 49 years were included in the cohort. For each donor, CD4 naive and CD4 memory were each run on three plates, CD8 naive on two plates, and CD8 memory on one plate. Blood TCR repertoires of about five healthy adults were deeply sequenced to estimate repertoire size and the extent of clonotype sharing between individuals. Different laboratories and diverse techniques were used to prepare libraries and sequence TCR repertoires, to increase sequencing depth and limit assay-specific biases. Between about 0.85 and 10 billion PBMCs per donor were obtained by leukapheresis.

Healthy HIV-negative adults with no recently reported acute infections or vaccinations were included as donors. Only Caucasian adults living in Nashville, Tennessee, USA were represented among the donors. CD4+ T cells were enriched by magnetic negative selection; naive cells were then positively selected on CD45RA, and the negative fraction formed the memory subset. Blood was obtained by leukapheresis, after which PBMCs were separated by Ficoll-Histopaque density gradient centrifugation and cryopreserved in liquid nitrogen vapor phase. Analytical flow cytometry was used to check the purity and quantity of each magnetically sorted T cell population. Genomic DNA was isolated from every sorted fraction and measured by UV absorbance on a Nanodrop 2000c. The CDR3 has 13 amino acids, counting the end cysteine and phenylalanine. Solely the CDR3 DNA is kept, with 39 bases framed from the first base. Germline trimming amounts to 5 bases on V and 7 bases on J, with 6 as the count of junction bases outside the gene matches. From the germline V gene, CDR1 is SGHTA and CDR2 is FQGNSA.

Findings and caveats that apply to the study as a whole: The small number of donors limited the genetic and exposure-history diversity represented. Approximately 5% of naive CD4, roughly 3.5% of naive CD8, 2% to 2.5% of memory CD4, and about 0.4% of memory CD8 clonotypes were shared across several donors. Pairwise subsampling indicated that sequencing depth was expected to affect the degree of clonotype sharing among donors. Larger estimated clonotype richness was generally found for naive subsets than for memory subsets. Only blood was sampled, and tissue TCR repertoires likely differ from those in blood. Even with the large sequencing depth, rarefaction of the sorted-subset datasets indicated that sequencing was incomplete. Compared with non-shared clonotypes, clonotypes shared by all four sorted-subset donors had higher generation probabilities.

Using the deep immunoSEQ assay, multiplex PCR amplified TCR CDR3 regions from genomic DNA. For each cell subset, the extracted genomic DNA was distributed evenly across all wells of several immunoSEQ 96-well plates, and each plate served as one replicate. For sorted subsets, each replicate PCR was loaded with roughly 200 ng genomic DNA, equivalent to some 27,000 T cell genomes. The purified libraries were quantified using a Qubit 3.0 fluorometer, sized with a Bioanalyzer 2100, and then quantified again using the KAPA Library Quantification kit. Every immunoSEQ 96-well plate was sequenced on a separate single-read 150-cycle Illumina NextSeq 550 flow cell. The original pipeline was this. Because the immunoSEQ output held only junctional sequences and lacked quality scores, the filtering could not match the filtering applied to full-length reads. To assign V/J genes and CDR3, sequences were annotated against IMGT germline references using PyIR, a Python wrapper for IgBLAST v1.9. Reads were filtered out if the reads had weak V/J assignments (E-value above 1e-6), no CDR3, stop codons, out-of-frame junctions, or ambiguous translated residues. A V3J clonotype was defined by an identical inferred V gene, J gene, and CDR3 amino acid sequence. To compute the percentage overlap between repertoires, the number of shared unique clonotypes was divided by the size of the smaller repertoire. RTK rarefaction, the Chao1 estimator, and Recon v2.1 estimates of unobserved clonotypes were used to assess repertoire richness. Generation probabilities for all TCRbeta clonotypes obtained by the gDNA method from a handful of donors were computed using OLGA. Sourced from immuneACCESS, this table was stored by TCRdb with only in-frame sequences that have V and J called. A share of the clones is absent; for the studies checked, an unresolved V gene accounts for under half, and the remainder has no known explanation. The V and J calls and the clone size are those of that table, but D and trimming were determined from the DNA. This sample holds 1,500,000 or so clones; over 95% were observed only once. The biggest ten clones account for 0.95% to 1.5% of the sample.

The V and J genes are TRBV7-2 and TRBJ2-7, and 9 bases in between align with TRBD1. The source of this sequence is a man aged 25 to 40 in good health. Sequencing was done on a sample of naive CD4+ T cells sorted from blood. Reading the label with the study, this specimen's cell subset or site is: CD45RA+ positively selected. The DNA reads as follows: TGTGCCAGCAGCCCGGACAGGGGACGGGAGCAGTACTTC. This gives the protein CASSPDRGREQYF.